Presented here are 14 T cell receptor beta chains from one specimen sequenced in a study of cytomegalovirus exposure and HLA in healthy donors. Only in-frame clones appear in the TCRdb table, and some are missing; sequencing was by immunoSEQ multiplex PCR. The repertoire holds roughly 240,000 clones, with roughly 89% as singletons. The specimen sequenced was PBMCs. The receptors shown here come from a man aged 18 to 30 in good health and CMV-seronegative.

The chain uses TRBV5-6 and TRBJ2-5; 14 nucleotides match TRBD2. V shed 4 bases and J 4 bases; nucleotides not matched to a gene: 3. Germline loops: CDR1 SGHDT, CDR2 YYEEEE. CDR3 length equals 15 residues. CDR3 region: CASSTGLAGAETQYF. CDR3 bases: TGTGCCAGCAGCACGGGACTAGCGGGAGCAGAGACCCAGTACTTC.

The chain has TRBV5-6 and TRBJ2-3; D is unresolved. Germline V gene sequence: CDR1 SGHDT, CDR2 YYEEEE. The CDR3 consists of 13 residues. V shed 2 bases and J shed 4 bases, with 8 bases lying between them. The CDR3 region has the DNA TGTGCCAGCAGCTTTCTGGGCGCAGATACGCAGTATTTT. Encoded protein: CASSFLGADTQYF.

In DNA, the CDR3 is TGTGCCAGCAGTGAAGCCCAGACAGGGGTAATCGGCTACACCTTC. This sequence encodes CASSEAQTGVIGYTF. The chain carries TRBV6-1 and TRBJ1-2, with TRBD1 identical over 8 bases. CDR1 is MNHNS, CDR2 SASEGT, per germline. The CDR3 has 15 residues. After removal of 0 bases from V and 8 bases from J, the junction contained 8 bases not matched to a gene.

This rearrangement joins TRBV28 to TRBJ1-2; 10 bases align to TRBD1. The CDR3 covers 16 residues. Germline V CDR1 and CDR2: MDHEN, SYDVKM. The V segment lost 6 bases and the J segment 4 bases; nucleotides outside the gene matches: 11. CDR3 sequence: CASSRDRGPTAYGYTF. CDR3 nucleotides: TGTGCCAGCAGCCGGGACAGGGGCCCGACGGCCTATGGCTACACCTTC.

The table lists this clone with a few counts. The gene calls are TRBV4-2 and TRBJ2-7; TRBD2 might be the D (5 bases). V lost 0 bases to trimming and J lost 6 bases, with 18 bases between them. CDR3 length equals 16 residues. The germline V gene has CDR1 LGHNA and CDR2 YNFKEQ. The CDR3 DNA is TGTGCCAGCAGCCAAGAGTGGAGCGGCGCGATTTTCGAGCAGTACTTC. Translated, it gives CASSQEWSGAIFEQYF.

The J gene is TRBJ2-7, the V gene TRBV19; 7 positions agree with TRBD2. J was trimmed by 0 bases and V by 3 bases; bases with no gene match: 2. Looked up from germline, CDR1 is LNHDA and CDR2 is SQIVND (reference sequence). The CDR3 runs to 14 residues. The DNA for the CDR3 is TGTGCCAGTAGTATGGCTAGCGGCTCCTACGAGCAGTACTTC. It translates to CASSMASGSYEQYF.

The chain uses TRBV7-8 and TRBJ2-1; 10 bases map to TRBD2. V trimming: 5 bases; J trimming: 6 bases; junction bases outside the gene matches: 4. The CDR3 extends over 14 amino acids. Per the germline V gene, CDR1 is SGHVS and CDR2 is FQNEAQ. This CDR3 reads CASSDRTSGNEQFF. CDR3 nucleotide sequence: TGTGCCAGCAGCGACCGGACTAGCGGCAATGAGCAGTTCTTC.

This clone was detected only once. This chain uses TRBV5-1 with TRBJ1-2; possible D gene TRBD1, 5 bases. CDR1 is SGHRS and CDR2 is YFSETQ in the germline V gene. V was pared by 6 bases and J by 4 bases, with 16 bases between. The CDR3 has 14 amino acids. The CDR3 is CASNSGDDAYGYTF. In DNA, the CDR3 is TGCGCCAGCAATTCGGGGGATGACGCCTATGGCTACACCTTC.

CDR3 sequence (DNA): TGCGCCAGCAGCCATGGACTAGCGGATTCCTACGAGCAGTACTTC. It specifies CASSHGLADSYEQYF. The chain is built from TRBV4-3 and TRBJ2-7, with 10 bases lining up with TRBD2. The junction had 3 bases not matched to a gene; V was cut back by 3 bases and J by 1 base. Germline V lookup: CDR1 LGHNA, CDR2 YSLEER. This CDR3 has 15 residues.

The rearrangement links TRBV9 to TRBJ1-3; tentatively, D is TRBD1 (6 bases). Germline lookup yields CDR1 SGDLS and CDR2 YYNGEE. This CDR3 contains 15 residues. Trimming removed 2 bases at V and 4 bases at J, with 13 bases between. The CDR3 protein is CASSVGQLGGNTIYF. The CDR3 DNA reads TGTGCCAGCAGCGTCGGACAGCTCGGGGGAAACACCATATATTTT.

The rearrangement joins TRBV28 to TRBJ1-6; possible D gene TRBD1, 5 bases. CDR3 length: 14 amino acids. V lost 3 bases to trimming and J lost 10 bases, with 13 bases between them. Germline assignment: CDR1 MDHEN and CDR2 SYDVKM. The CDR3 bases are TGTGCCAGCAGTTTGAGGACATTTAGGTCACCCCTCCACTTT. Translation: CASSLRTFRSPLHF.

J is TRBJ2-7 and V is TRBV4-1, with D possibly TRBD1 on 5 matching bases. The V and J ends lost 0 bases and 2 bases respectively, with 14 bases between them. Germline V gene lookup returns CDR1 MGHRA and CDR2 YSYEKL. The CDR3 contains 16 residues. CDR3 amino acids: CASSQDEIRVTYEQYF. In DNA form, the CDR3 reads TGCGCCAGCAGCCAAGATGAGATCAGGGTCACCTACGAGCAGTACTTC.

The V and J genes are TRBV5-1 and TRBJ2-1; 9 nucleotides line up with TRBD1. The CDR3 sequence is 13 residues long. J lost 12 bases, V lost 4 bases, and 8 bases had no gene match. CDR1 is SGHRS and CDR2 is YFSETQ in the germline V gene. The CDR3 sequence is CASSLNTGGGQFF. CDR3 nucleotides: TGCGCCAGCAGCCTTAACACAGGGGGCGGGCAGTTCTTC.

The chain recombines TRBV7-2 with TRBJ2-7, with D perhaps matching TRBD2 (6 bases). This CDR3 comprises 15 residues. Germline values: CDR1 SGHTA, CDR2 FQGNSA. V lost 3 bases and J 2 bases, leaving 14 bases between the germline ends. CDR3: CASSFYSGVTYEQYF. CDR3 DNA sequence: TGTGCCAGCAGCTTTTATTCGGGAGTTACCTACGAGCAGTACTTC.